The entry that follows covers one TCR beta chain sequence. From germline, CDR1 is ENHRY and CDR2 SYGVKD. V lost 2 bases, J lost 3 bases, and 10 bases lay in between. The CDR3 runs to 15 residues. The entry originates in a study of shared clonotypes between healthy human individuals. Profiled with immunoSEQ multiplex PCR; TCRdb holds only in-frame clones, not every one. Here the sample spans 2 million to 2.5 million clones, 92% being singletons. This clonotype was obtained from a man aged 18 to 30 in good health. Some clones in this sample may be carry-over from other donors' samples. Sequenced sample: naive CD4+ T cells from PBMCs. Subset here: CD45RA+ positively selected. V is TRBV10-3 and J is TRBJ1-4; D may be TRBD1 (6 bases). The CDR3 spells CAISEGGKANEKLFF. CDR3 DNA sequence: TGTGCCATCAGTGAGGGGGGCAAGGCTAATGAAAAACTGTTTTTT.